This TCR beta chain appears in the sequencing data of a study of T cell clones after liver transplantation. About this clone: Antigen: not known.

Study results and limitations: Post-transplant time points were not standardized, so conclusions are preliminary. Low donor cell numbers restricted donor-reactive repertoire measurement in a couple of subjects. Graft donor-reactive T cells may have migrated into the graft rather than being deleted.

Repertoires were generated with immunoSEQ multiplex PCR, while TCRdb's copy carries only in-frame clones and drops some. In the table there are around 71,000 clones, 75% to 85% of which are singletons. From germline, CDR1 is MNHEY and CDR2 SVGAGI. This CDR3 has 14 amino acids. With V trimmed by 5 bases and J by 8 bases, 8 bases remained unmatched. This TCR was recovered from a human patient who received a liver transplant. Among the T cells, some may be from the graft donor. The material was CD4+ T cells from blood, obtained 12 months after liver transplant. J is TRBJ2-7 and V is TRBV6-5; 11 bases match TRBD1. The CDR3 nucleotides are TGTGCCAGCAGTCCGCCGGGACAGGGGGAAAAGCAGTACTTC. Amino acid sequence: CASSPPGQGEKQYF.